This T cell receptor (beta chain) stems from a study of vaccination and CD4 T cells after COVID-19. The ends were cut back, 6 bases at V and 7 bases at J, with 13 bases in the middle. From germline, CDR1 is MNHNS and CDR2 SASEGT. The CDR3 is 13 residues long. About this clonotype: Its antigen remains unknown.

Documented treatment: roughly 10-day PBMC culture with coronavirus spike peptide pools or control peptides (ViraFEST assay). The assay that was used to sequence DNA from cultured CD4+ T cells was the Oncomine TCR Beta short-read assay. The genomic DNA was obtained from cultured CD4+ T cells by extraction with the QIAamp micro DNA kit. TCRdb redid the calling of the PCR reads with MiXCR, one entry per CDR3 protein. The data hold about 19,000 distinct CDR3 sequences, with roughly 73% observed a single time. Study-wide results and limits: Convalescent patients had a median roughly 86% of post-vaccine SARS-CoV-2-reactive clones that were detected only after vaccination, not before it.

The origin of this receptor is a human donor who received a COVID-19 vaccine. The V gene is TRBV6-1, the J gene TRBJ1-5, with D possibly being TRBD1 (6 bases). The sample consisted of CD4+ T cells from blood, cultured in vitro, taken after SARS-CoV-2 vaccination. CDR3 residues: CASRGAGRQPQHF. The CDR3 DNA sequence: TGTGCCAGCAGGGGGGCTGGTAGACAGCCCCAGCATTTT.